Listed below are T cell receptor beta chains from one sample, sequenced in a study of blood T cell repertoires in COVID-19. Generated by immunoSEQ multiplex PCR, the TCRdb table keeps only in-frame clones and is missing some. This sample has 250,000 to 350,000 clones, with 88% found just once. Sequencing was performed on PBMCs or T cells enriched from blood (not recorded which). Receptors originate from an older woman in a cohort exposed to, infected with or recovered from COVID-19 (not recorded which). Each CDR3 is given with its conserved first and last residue. The D gene is left open where the match is weak. Clone size is stated in some rows and not others, as once, few, many or a class when expanded.

TRBD1	TRBV5-4	TRBJ2-5	-	TGTGCCAGCAGCTTGGCGACAGGGGGCCTAAAGACCCAGTACTTC	CASSLATGGLKTQYF
-	TRBV5-1	TRBJ2-2	-	TGCGCCAGCAGCCCCTGGGGGCCCTTGAACACCGGGGAGCTGTTTTTT	CASSPWGPLNTGELFF
-	TRBV5-4	TRBJ1-1	-	TGTGCCAGCAGCCCAGAGGTCCTAGCCACTGAAGCTTTCTTT	CASSPEVLATEAFF
TRBD1	TRBV18	TRBJ1-1	-	TGTGCCAGCTCATCGACAGGGGGTGACACTGAAGCTTTCTTT	CASSSTGGDTEAFF
TRBD2	TRBV7-7	TRBJ2-2	-	TGTGCTAGCAGCTCTCGACTAGCGGGAACAAACACCGGGGAGCTGTTTTTT	CASSSRLAGTNTGELFF
-	TRBV2	TRBJ1-6	-	TGTGCCAGCAAGGCACAGCCCAATTCACCCCTCCACTTT	CASKAQPNSPLHF
TRBD2	TRBV6-5	TRBJ2-1	-	TGTGCCGGGGGAGGGCCGGTGAATGAGCAGTTCTTC	CAGGGPVNEQFF
-	TRBV7-9	TRBJ1-1	-	TGTGCCAGCAGCTTAGCGGTTACGGGAGGGAACACTGAAGCTTTCTTT	CASSLAVTGGNTEAFF
TRBD1	TRBV6-1	TRBJ1-5	-	TGTGCCAGCAGTGAAGGGAGGGGGCATCAGCCCCAGCATTTT	CASSEGRGHQPQHF
-	TRBV5-6	TRBJ2-7	once	TGTGCCAGCAGCTTGGGTAAAAACGAGACATCTTTTTCCTACGAGCAGTACTTC	CASSLGKNETSFSYEQYF
-	TRBV30	TRBJ1-2	-	TGTGCCTGGAGGGCAGGGGATGCGGGCTTCTATGGCTACACCTTC	CAWRAGDAGFYGYTF
TRBD2	TRBV4-2	TRBJ2-2	-	TGTGCCAGCAGCCAGGCCGGACTAGCGGGAGAAGGCCCCACCGGGGAGCTGTTTTTT	CASSQAGLAGEGPTGELFF
TRBD2	TRBV3-1/TRBV3-2	TRBJ2-1	-	TGTGCCAGCAGCCAAGGACTAGCGGGAGTTTTGTTCTTC	CASSQGLAGVLFF
TRBD1	TRBV14	TRBJ1-1	-	TGTGCCAGCAGCCCTACGACAGGGGGCTACACTGAAGCTTTCTTT	CASSPTTGGYTEAFF
TRBD2	TRBV27	TRBJ2-3	-	TGTGCCAGCAGTTCGGTAGCGGGAGGAGATACGCAGTATTTT	CASSSVAGGDTQYF
-	TRBV5-1	TRBJ2-7	-	TGCGCCAGCAGCTTGGACGGCGGATCCTCCTACGAGCAGTACTTC	CASSLDGGSSYEQYF
-	TRBV5-4	TRBJ1-2	-	TGTGCCAGCAGCGGCAGGGTTTACTATGGCTACACCTTC	CASSGRVYYGYTF
TRBD1	TRBV4-2	TRBJ1-6	-	TGTGCCAGCAGCCAATACAGGACAGGGAATTCACCCCTCCACTTT	CASSQYRTGNSPLHF
TRBD1	TRBV4-1	TRBJ1-2	-	TGCGCCAGCAGCCAAGATAGGGACAGCCACTATGGCTACACCTTC	CASSQDRDSHYGYTF
-	TRBV29-1	TRBJ1-2	-	TGCAGCGTTGAAGAGGGTGAGGGTAGCACCTTC	CSVEEGEGSTF
TRBD2	TRBV5-1	TRBJ2-7	-	TGCGCCAGCAGCTTGAAAGGAACTAGCGTGGCGGGAGTCCCTTACGAGCAGTACTTC	CASSLKGTSVAGVPYEQYF
-	TRBV10-2	TRBJ1-5	once	TGCGCCAGCACTGACGTAAATAGCAATCAGCCCCAGCATTTT	CASTDVNSNQPQHF
TRBD1	TRBV11-2	TRBJ1-2	-	TGTGCCAGCAGCAGAGACAGGGGCTATGGCTACACCTTC	CASSRDRGYGYTF
TRBD2	TRBV5-1	TRBJ2-3	-	TGCGCCAGCAGCTGGACTAGCGGCACAGATACGCAGTATTTT	CASSWTSGTDTQYF
TRBD1	TRBV28	TRBJ1-5	-	TGTGCCAGCAGTTTGCCAGGACAGGGACGCAGCAATCAGCCCCAGCATTTT	CASSLPGQGRSNQPQHF
-	TRBV4-1	TRBJ1-2	-	TGCGCCAGCAGCCAAGACCCCGGACACGCTAACTATGGCTACACCTTC	CASSQDPGHANYGYTF
-	TRBV18	TRBJ1-5	-	TGTGCCAGCTCACCGAACAGATATCAGCCCCAGCATTTT	CASSPNRYQPQHF
TRBD2	TRBV19	TRBJ2-1	-	TGTGCCAGTAGTATGACAGGACTAGCGTATTACAATGAGCAGTTCTTC	CASSMTGLAYYNEQFF
TRBD2	TRBV5-4	TRBJ2-1	-	TGTGCCAGCAGCGAAGGAGGACTAGCGGGGCTCAGAGTCTTC	CASSEGGLAGLRVF
TRBD1	TRBV10-3	TRBJ2-5	once	TGTGCCATCAGTATTAAACAGGGGATCCAAGAGACCCAGTACTTC	CAISIKQGIQETQYF
TRBD1	TRBV7-2	TRBJ1-5	-	TGTGCCAGCAGCTTAACGTCAGGGGGGTATCAGCCCCAGCATTTT	CASSLTSGGYQPQHF
-	TRBV4-2	TRBJ1-5	once	TGTGCCAGCAGCCAAGGTTTAGGCAGCGGGCGGCCCCAGCATTTT	CASSQGLGSGRPQHF
-	TRBV2	TRBJ2-3	-	TGTGCCAGCAGTGTTGGACGGGAGCTCACAGATACGCAGTATTTT	CASSVGRELTDTQYF
TRBD1	TRBV18	TRBJ1-6	-	TGTGCCAGCTCACGGGACAGGGGGAATTCACCCCTCCACTTT	CASSRDRGNSPLHF
-	TRBV29-1	TRBJ1-2	-	TGCAGCGCTCAGGGGACCGGTGGCTACACCTTC	CSAQGTGGYTF
-	TRBV5-1	TRBJ1-1	-	TGCGCCAGCAGCTTGGCGGGGGGCGCGAATGAAGCTTTCTTT	CASSLAGGANEAFF
-	TRBV7-2	TRBJ2-1	-	TGTGCCAGCAGCTTAGGAAGACAATCCAATGAGCAGTTCTTC	CASSLGRQSNEQFF
-	TRBV7-2	TRBJ1-4	-	TGTGCCAGCAGCTTAGTGAGGCAGAAGGATGAAAAACTGTTTTTT	CASSLVRQKDEKLFF
-	TRBV21-1	TRBJ2-1	-	TGTGCCAGCAGCTGGACTAGCGGGAGAATCGATGAGCAGTTCTTC	CASSWTSGRIDEQFF
TRBD2	TRBV11-3	TRBJ2-2	-	TGTGCCAGCAGCACCGGGACTAGCGGGTATGAGAACACCGGGGAGCTGTTTTTT	CASSTGTSGYENTGELFF